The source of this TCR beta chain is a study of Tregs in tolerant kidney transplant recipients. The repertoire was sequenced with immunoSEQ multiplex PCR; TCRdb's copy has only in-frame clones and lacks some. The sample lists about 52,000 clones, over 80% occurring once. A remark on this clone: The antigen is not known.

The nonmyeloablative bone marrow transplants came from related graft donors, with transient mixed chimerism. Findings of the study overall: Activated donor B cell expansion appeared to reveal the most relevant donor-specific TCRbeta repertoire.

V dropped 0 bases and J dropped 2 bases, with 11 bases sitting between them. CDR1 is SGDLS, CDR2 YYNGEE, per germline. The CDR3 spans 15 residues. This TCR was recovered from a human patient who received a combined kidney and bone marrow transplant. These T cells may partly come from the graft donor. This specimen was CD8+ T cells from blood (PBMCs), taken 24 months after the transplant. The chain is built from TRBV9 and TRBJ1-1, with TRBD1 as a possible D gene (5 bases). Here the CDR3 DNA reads TGTGCCAGCAGCGTAGGTGGGGGACTCAACACTGAAGCTTTCTTT. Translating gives CASSVGGGLNTEAFF.